The entry below describes one TCR beta chain. Its antigen is unidentified. The sample comes from a study of blood T cells in healthy people across ages. A second PCR of 7 to 11 cycles used a sample-barcoded 5' primer and a J-beta primer mix. Each CDR3 protein gets one entry after TCRdb re-called the 5' RACE reads with MiXCR. The top ten clones hold about a fifth of a sample with about 570,000 distinct CDR3 sequences, about 25% of them seen once. This CDR3 spans 14 amino acids. Per the germline V gene, CDR1 is LGHNA and CDR2 is YNFKEQ. With V trimmed by 2 bases and J by 5 bases, 5 bases remained unmatched. Study results and limitations: Observed TCR beta diversity showed a strong correlation with the percentage of naive T cells as measured by flow cytometry.

Material: blood. This clonotype originated in a woman between 65 and 79 years old in good health. This rearrangement joins TRBV4-2 to TRBJ2-5; the match to TRBD1 covers 7 bases. In nucleotides, the CDR3 is TGTGCCAGCAGCCAAAAAACAGGGGTCGAGACCCAGTACTTC. Translating it yields CASSQKTGVETQYF.